A selection of T cell receptor beta chains follows, all from one sample in a study of T cell responses to AZD1222 COVID-19 vaccine. The method was immunoSEQ multiplex PCR; TCRdb's version includes in-frame clones alone and lacks a portion of them. The repertoire consists of about 200,000 clones, with about nine tenths occurring once and the leading ten covering under 4%. Sequenced material: peripheral blood, taken 28 days after the second AZD1222 dose. These receptors came from an adult who received the AZD1222 COVID-19 vaccine. Both conserved end residues are part of each CDR3. The order of the fields is CDR3 protein, V gene.

CASSPSGTTSYEQYF,TRBV5-1
CASSVGGAHEKLFF,TRBV9
CATSRDGSSGNEQFF,TRBV15
CASSARQGISSPLHF,TRBV11-2
CASIYGGNSYEQYF,TRBV6-5
CSARYYNEQFF,TRBV20-1
CASSLAGGGYEQYF,TRBV5-4
CASSPPGRSGNEKLFF,TRBV11-2
CASSIGAGIAANEKLFF,TRBV19
CAISYQGSNQPQHF,TRBV10-3
CASSLAAGYTEAFF,TRBV5-8
CASGGDKVDEQYF,TRBV28
CASRPRTGSMKAFF,TRBV13
CASNTGADTQYF,TRBV19
CASSERQGINSPLHF,TRBV2
CASSLLKAGGPPDTQYF,TRBV7-6
CASSLGGQGYEQYF,TRBV11-2
CASSYSGRSTDTQYF,TRBV7-2
CASSKSPGQGYSNQPQHF,TRBV6-2/TRBV6-3
CASSSNSGELFF,TRBV7-9
CAWSVLSHRISWRGYTF,TRBV30
CASSPHRERDEKLFF,TRBV6-6
CASSSLQGRNEKLFF,TRBV5-1
CASSISAVYNEQFF,TRBV19
CASSDSGGRGSDTQYF,TRBV6-4
CAWAGYSGETQYF,TRBV30
CASSEGSARNTIYF,TRBV9
CASSPYGTGGASF,TRBV18
CASTKELTGYGYTF,TRBV5-8
CAISRDRPSTDTQYF,TRBV10-3
CASSLFGSANTGELFF,TRBV11-3
CSVGSGQVNTEAFF,TRBV29-1
CAIRLALTGELFF,TRBV10-3
CASSPGTDYGYTF,TRBV7-8
CASSESGRGQNTEAFF,TRBV28